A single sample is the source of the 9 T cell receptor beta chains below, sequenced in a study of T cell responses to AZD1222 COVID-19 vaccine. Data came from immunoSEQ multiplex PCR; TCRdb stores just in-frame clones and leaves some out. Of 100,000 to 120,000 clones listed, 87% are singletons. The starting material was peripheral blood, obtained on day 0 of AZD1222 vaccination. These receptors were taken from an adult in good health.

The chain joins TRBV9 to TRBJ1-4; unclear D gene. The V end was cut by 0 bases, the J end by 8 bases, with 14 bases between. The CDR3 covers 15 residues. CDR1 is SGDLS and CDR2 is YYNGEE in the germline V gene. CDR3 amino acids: CASSVGGLPREKLFF. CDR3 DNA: TGTGCCAGCAGCGTAGGTGGCCTTCCGAGAGAAAAACTGTTTTTT.

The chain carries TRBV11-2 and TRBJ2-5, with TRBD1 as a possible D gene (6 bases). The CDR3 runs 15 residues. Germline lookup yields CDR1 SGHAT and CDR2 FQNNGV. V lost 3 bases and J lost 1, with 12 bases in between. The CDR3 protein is CASSFIQGPQETQYF. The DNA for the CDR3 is TGTGCCAGCAGCTTTATACAGGGACCCCAAGAGACCCAGTACTTC.

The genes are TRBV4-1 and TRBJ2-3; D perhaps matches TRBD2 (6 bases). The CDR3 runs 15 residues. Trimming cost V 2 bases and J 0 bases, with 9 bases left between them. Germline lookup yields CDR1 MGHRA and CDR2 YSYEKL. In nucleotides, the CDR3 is TGCGCCAGCAGCCAACGAACTAGCAGCACAGATACGCAGTATTTT. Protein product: CASSQRTSSTDTQYF.

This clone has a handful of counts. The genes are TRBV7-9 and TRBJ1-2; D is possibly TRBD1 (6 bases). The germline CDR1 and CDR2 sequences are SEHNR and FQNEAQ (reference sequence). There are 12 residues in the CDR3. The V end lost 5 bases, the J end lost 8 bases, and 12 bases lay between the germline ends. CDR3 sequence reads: CASSPIGGGYTF. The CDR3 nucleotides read TGTGCCAGCAGCCCCATCGGGGGCGGCTACACCTTC.

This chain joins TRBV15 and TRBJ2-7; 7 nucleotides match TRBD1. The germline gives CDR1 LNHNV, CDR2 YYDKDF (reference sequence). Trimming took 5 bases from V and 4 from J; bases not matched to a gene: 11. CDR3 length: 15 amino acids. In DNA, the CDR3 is TGTGCCACCAGCGCTCGTACCGGGACAGCTTACGAGCAGTACTTC. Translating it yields CATSARTGTAYEQYF.

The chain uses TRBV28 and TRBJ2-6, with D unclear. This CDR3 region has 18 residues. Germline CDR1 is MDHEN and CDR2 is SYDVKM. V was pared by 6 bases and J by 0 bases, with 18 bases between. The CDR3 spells CASREQKILSSGANVLTF. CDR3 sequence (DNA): TGTGCCAGCAGGGAACAGAAGATATTAAGCTCTGGGGCCAACGTCCTGACTTTC. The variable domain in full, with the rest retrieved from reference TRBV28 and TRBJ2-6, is DVKVTQSSRYLVKRTGEKVFLECVQDMDHENMFWYRQDPGLGLRLIYFSYDVKMKEKGDIPEGYSVSREKKERFSLILESASTNQTSMYLCASREQKILSSGANVLTFGAGSRLTVL.

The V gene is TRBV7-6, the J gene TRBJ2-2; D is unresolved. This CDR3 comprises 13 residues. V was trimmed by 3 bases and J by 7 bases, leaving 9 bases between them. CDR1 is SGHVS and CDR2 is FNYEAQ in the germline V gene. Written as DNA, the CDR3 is TGTGCCAGCAGCTTTTCGGGTAACGGGGAGCTGTTTTTT. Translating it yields CASSFSGNGELFF.

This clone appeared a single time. CDR3 sequence reads: CAWSPQGAGPQHF. CDR3 DNA sequence: TGTGCCTGGAGCCCACAGGGGGCAGGGCCCCAGCATTTT. The chain is built from TRBV30 and TRBJ1-5, with 9 bases identical to TRBD1. Germline lookup yields CDR1 GTSNPN and CDR2 SVGIG (reference sequence). The CDR3 consists of 13 residues. V was pared by 3 bases and J by 9 bases, with 6 bases of the junction left unmatched.

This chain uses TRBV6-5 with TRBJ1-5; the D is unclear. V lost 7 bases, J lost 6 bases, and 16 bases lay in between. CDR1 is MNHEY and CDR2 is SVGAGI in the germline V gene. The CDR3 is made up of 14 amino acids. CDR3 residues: CASIPAGLGQPQHF. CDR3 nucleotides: TGTGCCAGCATCCCCGCCGGGTTGGGTCAGCCCCAGCATTTT.